The 26 T cell receptor beta chains in this list originate from one sample, sequenced in a study of blood T cell repertoires in COVID-19. Generated by immunoSEQ multiplex PCR, the TCRdb table keeps only in-frame clones and is missing some. This sample has about 170,000 clones, with about 86% found just once. Sequencing input: peripheral blood. These receptors were obtained from a young man with active or convalescent COVID-19.

The rearrangement links TRBV15 to TRBJ1-1, with 7 bases matching TRBD1. Per germline, CDR1 LNHNV and CDR2 YYDKDF (reference sequence). Unmatched junction bases numbered 8, after V lost 0 bases and J lost 1 base. This CDR3 is 17 amino acids long. The CDR3 bases are TGTGCCACCAGCAGAGACACGACAGGGTGGAGGAACACTGAAGCTTTCTTT. The encoded protein is CATSRDTTGWRNTEAFF.

The chain joins TRBV28 to TRBJ2-7, with D possibly TRBD2 on 7 matching bases. In germline, CDR1 is MDHEN, CDR2 SYDVKM. The CDR3 extends over 14 amino acids. Trimming stripped 4 bases from V and 2 bases from J, with 12 bases between. The DNA of the CDR3 is TGTGCCAGCAGTTCAGTGGGGGGGCCCTACGAGCAGTACGTC. It yields the protein CASSSVGGPYEQYV.

In regard to this clone: Other DNA variants within this sample encode the same CDR3. The chain joins TRBV5-1 to TRBJ2-5; 11 bases align to TRBD2. There are 14 residues in the CDR3. Germline lookup yields CDR1 SGHRS and CDR2 YFSETQ. Trimming cost V 0 bases and J 5 bases; bases outside gene matches: 0. The CDR3 region has the DNA TGCGCCAGCAGCTTGGGACTAGCGGGGGAGACCCAGTACTTC. This translates into CASSLGLAGETQYF.

The rearrangement links TRBV19 to TRBJ1-4; D is undetermined. Germline CDR1 is LNHDA and CDR2 is SQIVND (reference sequence). The CDR3 spans 19 residues. V dropped 4 bases and J dropped 7 bases, with 28 bases sitting between them. CDR3 coding DNA: TGTGCCAGTAGTAGCCTTAGAGGCACTAATGAGGAACGGAGTGAAAAACTGTTTTTT. Translation gives CASSSLRGTNEERSEKLFF.

This sequence joins TRBV5-5 and TRBJ1-2, with D hard to call. Trimming removed 0 bases from V and 5 bases from J, with 17 bases in between. Germline V gene data show CDR1 as SGHKS and CDR2 as YYEKEE (reference sequence). The CDR3 covers 16 residues. The CDR3 bases are TGTGCCAGCAGCTTGGTGGCGAGAGGGTCCCTATATGGCTACACCTTC. Translated: CASSLVARGSLYGYTF.

About this clone: The sample holds other DNA sequences that translate to the same CDR3. V is TRBV9 and J is TRBJ1-1; weak D call: TRBD1 (5 bases). CDR1 and CDR2 (germline): SGDLS, YYNGEE. This CDR3 region has 13 residues. Deletions cut 3 bases from V and 1 base from J, with 7 bases between. The CDR3 coding sequence is TGTGCCAGCAGCGCCGGGGGGAACACTGAAGCTTTCTTT. It translates to CASSAGGNTEAFF.

This sequence joins TRBV2 and TRBJ1-2; 7 bases fit TRBD1. The CDR3 is 13 residues long. Germline CDR1 is SNHLY and CDR2 is FYNNEI. J lost 5 bases, V lost 5 bases, and 5 bases had no gene match. Here the CDR3 reads CASSQDRVYGYTF. CDR3 DNA: TGTGCCAGCAGTCAAGACAGGGTTTATGGCTACACCTTC.

V usage is TRBV12-5 and J usage is TRBJ2-1, with 7 bases matching TRBD2. Germline CDR1 is LGHNT and CDR2 is FRNRAP. The CDR3 totals 15 residues. V shed 2 bases and J 3 bases; nucleotides not matched to a gene: 4. The CDR3, as DNA: TGTGCTAGTGGTTTGATGGCTAGCGGCTACAATGAGCAGTTCTTC. The encoded protein is CASGLMASGYNEQFF. Complete variable domain (other parts from reference TRBV12-5 and TRBJ2-1): DARVTQTPRHKVTEMGQEVTMRCQPILGHNTVFWYRQTMMQGLELLAYFRNRAPLDDSGMPKDRFSAEMPDATLATLKIQPSEPRDSAVYFCASGLMASGYNEQFFGPGTRLTVL.

The V gene is TRBV4-2, the J gene TRBJ2-1; D unresolved. The CDR3 contains 13 residues. From germline, CDR1 is LGHNA and CDR2 YNFKEQ. Trimming removed 0 bases at V and 11 bases at J, with 11 bases between. The CDR3 sequence is CASSQDITPKQFF. The CDR3 DNA follows: TGTGCCAGCAGCCAAGATATTACCCCTAAGCAGTTCTTC.

The gene calls are TRBV4-2 and TRBJ2-1; 11 bases line up with TRBD2. The V gene end was trimmed by 5 bases and the J gene end by 12 bases; junction bases not matched to a gene: 15. Germline assignment: CDR1 LGHNA and CDR2 YNFKEQ. There are 16 residues in the CDR3. CDR3 amino acids: CASSEIGLAGGGWQFF. Here the CDR3 DNA reads TGTGCCAGCAGCGAAATAGGGCTAGCGGGAGGAGGGTGGCAGTTCTTC.

The chain's CDR3 is CASSSRTGENTGELFF. Written as DNA, the CDR3 is TGTGCCAGCAGCTCGCGGACAGGCGAGAACACCGGGGAGCTGTTTTTT. This chain uses TRBV7-8 with TRBJ2-2; 7 bases map to TRBD1. Germline values: CDR1 SGHVS, CDR2 FQNEAQ. There are 16 residues in the CDR3. The junction had 6 bases not matched to a gene; V was cut back by 4 bases and J by 1 base.

The chain has TRBV7-9 and TRBJ1-1; 11 bases map to TRBD1. CDR1 is SEHNR, CDR2 FQNEAQ, per germline (reference sequence). The CDR3 consists of 18 residues. V shed 5 bases and J 5 bases; nucleotides not matched to a gene: 16. CDR3 sequence (DNA): TGTGCCAGCAGCACGAACCGGGACAGGGGGTTCTCGGATACTGAAGCTTTCTTT. Translated, it gives CASSTNRDRGFSDTEAFF.

V is TRBV5-6 and J is TRBJ2-3; the match to TRBD2 covers 10 bases. This CDR3 spans 15 amino acids. The trim removed 0 bases at V and 5 bases at J, leaving 3 bases unmatched. The germline CDR1 and CDR2 sequences are SGHDT and YYEEEE. The CDR3 DNA reads TGTGCCAGCAGCTTGGGCCTAGCGGGAGAAGATACGCAGTATTTT. Translated, it gives CASSLGLAGEDTQYF.

In this sample, this clone turned up once. The chain couples TRBV9 to TRBJ1-3, with D unclear. The CDR3 is made up of 14 amino acids. Germline CDR1 SGDLS, CDR2 YYNGEE. V dropped 0 bases and J dropped 4 bases, with 8 bases sitting between them. The CDR3 DNA is TGTGCCAGCAGCGTAGTGGGCACCGGAAACACCATATATTTT. Protein product: CASSVVGTGNTIYF.

The chain uses TRBV7-9 and TRBJ1-2, with TRBD1 as a possible D gene (5 bases). Trimming left V 1 base short and J 11 bases short, with 14 bases between. This CDR3 is 13 amino acids long. CDR1 is SEHNR, CDR2 FQNEAQ, per germline (reference sequence). CDR3 coding DNA: TGTGCCAGCAGCTTAGATTGGGACTCGGCTTACACCTTC. This gives the protein CASSLDWDSAYTF. The full variable domain, rest sourced from reference TRBV7-9 and TRBJ1-2, is DTGVSQNPRHKITKRGQNVTFRCDPISEHNRLYWYRQTLGQGPEFLTYFQNEAQLEKSRLLSDRFSAERPKGSFSTLEIQRTEQGDSAMYLCASSLDWDSAYTFGSGTRLTVV.

In the case of this clone: One end of the junction varies from germline; a read error may be responsible. V is TRBV30 and J is TRBJ1-2; TRBD1 is a possible D gene (6 bases). There are 11 residues in the CDR3. The germline gives CDR1 GTSNPN, CDR2 SVGIG (reference sequence). CDR3 in amino acids: CAWSAGAYLYF. For the CDR3, the DNA is TGTGCCTGGAGTGCAGGGGCGTATCTATACTTC.

Worth noting for this clone: Sequence at one end of the junction differs from germline and may be a read error. The CDR3 is CSVGGSSSWPVF. CDR3 in DNA: TGCAGCGTAGGGGGTTCCTCCTCCTGGCCGGTCTTC. This chain joins TRBV29-1 and TRBJ2-1; TRBD1 is a possible D gene (6 bases). CDR1 is SQVTM, CDR2 ANQGSEA, per germline. The CDR3 is 12 residues long.

The chain uses TRBV5-1 and TRBJ2-5; maybe TRBD1 (6 bases). This CDR3 is 13 amino acids long. Germline V lookup: CDR1 SGHRS, CDR2 YFSETQ. V lost 0 bases to trimming and J lost 5 bases, with 8 bases between them. The CDR3 here is CASSLEGVETQYF. CDR3 bases: TGCGCCAGCAGCTTGGAGGGGGTGGAGACCCAGTACTTC.

The chain has TRBV5-1 and TRBJ2-7; TRBD1 agrees at 8 bases. V dropped 2 bases and J dropped 6; count of bases not matched to a gene: 7. Germline CDR1 reads SGHRS; CDR2 reads YFSETQ. The CDR3 loop spans 14 amino acids. CDR3 sequence (DNA): TGCGCCAGCAGCTTAGGGACAGGTCCTGGCGAGCAGTACGTC. This translates into CASSLGTGPGEQYV.

The V call is TRBV19, the J call TRBJ1-5; TRBD1 is a possible D gene (5 bases). V lost 8 bases, J lost 4 bases, and 15 bases lay in between. The CDR3 runs 14 residues. The germline gives CDR1 LNHDA, CDR2 SQIVND (reference sequence). In DNA form, the CDR3 reads TGTGCCAGTCGTAGCTGGGCAGGGAATCAGCCCCAGCATTTT. As protein: CASRSWAGNQPQHF.

The rearrangement joins TRBV28 to TRBJ1-2; D remains ambiguous. The V gene's germline CDR1 is MDHEN and CDR2 SYDVKM. This CDR3 spans 13 amino acids. V was trimmed by 5 bases and J by 4 bases, leaving 11 bases between them. The CDR3 DNA reads as TGTGCCAGCAGTCGTCTCGGGGTCTATGGCTACACCTTC. Protein product: CASSRLGVYGYTF.

CDR3 residues: CASQQTSNYGYTF. The CDR3, as DNA: TGTGCCAGCCAACAGACCTCAAACTATGGCTACACCTTC. V usage is TRBV13 and J usage is TRBJ1-2, with unresolved D. Per the germline V gene, CDR1 is PRHDT and CDR2 is FYEKMQ (reference sequence). V lost 8 bases, J lost 2 bases, and 12 bases lay in between. This CDR3 has 13 residues.

The chain joins TRBV24-1 to TRBJ2-1; possible D gene TRBD2, 6 bases. In germline, CDR1 is KGHDR, CDR2 SFDVKD. The CDR3 totals 14 residues. V lost 1 base, J lost 5 bases, and 8 bases lay in between. DNA of the CDR3: TGTGCCACCAGTGATTTAGGACTAAACAATGAGCAGTTCTTC. Its protein is CATSDLGLNNEQFF.

V usage is TRBV27 and J usage is TRBJ1-5, with D hard to call. CDR3 length equals 15 residues. Trimming took off 2 bases at V and 4 bases at J, with 12 bases between the two ends. Germline CDR1 reads MNHEY; CDR2 reads SMNVEV (reference sequence). The CDR3 region is CASSLRQDVNQPQHF. For the CDR3, the DNA is TGTGCCAGCAGTTTAAGGCAGGATGTTAATCAGCCCCAGCATTTT.

The chain joins TRBV24-1 to TRBJ1-2; 8 nucleotides match TRBD1. CDR3 length: 13 residues. Germline V lookup: CDR1 KGHDR, CDR2 SFDVKD. V shed 6 bases and J 10 bases; nucleotides not matched to a gene: 9. CDR3 sequence reads: CATSSGTGIVYTF. DNA for the CDR3: TGTGCCACCAGTTCCGGGACAGGCATCGTCTACACCTTC.

This clone was detected once. The chain links TRBV13 to TRBJ1-3; D is perhaps TRBD1 (6 bases). Germline V lookup: CDR1 PRHDT, CDR2 FYEKMQ (reference sequence). The CDR3 covers 15 residues. With 4 bases removed from V and 4 bases from J, the gap between germline ends came to 14 bases. The CDR3: CASSSRRGQGNTIYF. The CDR3 DNA is TGTGCCAGCAGCTCCCGGCGGGGGCAAGGAAACACCATATATTTT.